The rows below give T cell receptor beta chains drawn from one sample of a study of T cells after yellow fever vaccination. Using its own MiXCR run on the 5' RACE reads, TCRdb lists one record per CDR3 protein. The sample yields around 360,000 distinct CDR3 sequences, more than 9% seen once. The sequences come from PBMCs, collected on the day of the first yellow fever vaccination. These receptors were taken from a man between 18 and 35 years old who received the YFV17D yellow fever vaccine. Both conserved end residues are part of each CDR3. A D gene is named only where the DNA matches it firmly. Expanded clones are given a class, and other clones once, few, many or no size at all.

j_gene: TRBJ1-2
v_gene: TRBV5-4
abundance: many
d_gene: -
CDR3aa: CASSPAALNYGYTF
CDR3nt: TGTGCCAGCAGCCCCGCGGCGCTAAACTATGGCTACACCTTC

j_gene: TRBJ2-6
v_gene: TRBV2
abundance: -
d_gene: -
CDR3aa: CASSDPSGANVLTF
CDR3nt: TGTGCCAGCAGTGACCCCTCTGGGGCCAACGTCCTGACTTTC

j_gene: TRBJ2-5
v_gene: TRBV5-5
abundance: few
d_gene: TRBD1
CDR3aa: CASSPGQWETQYF
CDR3nt: TGTGCCAGCAGCCCGGGACAGTGGGAGACCCAGTACTTC

j_gene: TRBJ2-5
v_gene: TRBV5-5
abundance: many
d_gene: TRBD2
CDR3aa: CASSPTMSGGGETQYF
CDR3nt: TGTGCCAGCAGCCCGACAATGAGCGGGGGGGGAGAGACCCAGTACTTC

j_gene: TRBJ2-2
v_gene: TRBV5-1
abundance: many
d_gene: TRBD1
CDR3aa: CASRRTGGNTGELFF
CDR3nt: TGCGCCAGCAGGAGGACAGGTGGGAACACCGGGGAGCTGTTTTTT

j_gene: TRBJ1-2
v_gene: TRBV5-6
abundance: -
d_gene: -
CDR3aa: CASSLPGKSGYTF
CDR3nt: TGTGCCAGCAGCTTGCCCGGGAAGTCAGGCTACACCTTC

j_gene: TRBJ2-1
v_gene: TRBV4-3
abundance: -
d_gene: -
CDR3aa: CASSQEGTGWNEQFF
CDR3nt: TGCGCCAGCAGCCAAGAAGGGACGGGGTGGAATGAGCAGTTCTTC

j_gene: TRBJ1-2
v_gene: TRBV4-1
abundance: few
d_gene: -
CDR3aa: CASSQDPASHGYTF
CDR3nt: TGCGCCAGCAGCCAAGATCCGGCAAGCCATGGCTACACCTTC

j_gene: TRBJ1-3
v_gene: TRBV19
abundance: -
d_gene: -
CDR3aa: CASRRGGPGNTIYF
CDR3nt: TGTGCCAGTAGACGGGGAGGCCCTGGAAACACCATATATTTT

j_gene: TRBJ2-3
v_gene: TRBV4-3
abundance: many
d_gene: -
CDR3aa: CASSHGGFTDTQYF
CDR3nt: TGCGCCAGCAGCCATGGGGGTTTCACAGATACGCAGTATTTT

j_gene: TRBJ1-2
v_gene: TRBV11-1
abundance: -
d_gene: -
CDR3aa: CASVLGFGGGALNGYTF
CDR3nt: TGTGCCAGCGTCCTGGGCTTTGGCGGTGGGGCGTTAAATGGCTACACCTTC

j_gene: TRBJ2-1
v_gene: TRBV7-6
abundance: -
d_gene: -
CDR3aa: CASSQDRIQTEQFF
CDR3nt: TGTGCCAGCAGCCAGGACAGAATACAAACTGAGCAGTTCTTC

j_gene: TRBJ2-2
v_gene: TRBV6-2/TRBV6-3
abundance: few
d_gene: TRBD2
CDR3aa: CASSPLETSGYSGELFF
CDR3nt: TGTGCCAGCAGTCCACTCGAGACTAGCGGGTACTCCGGGGAGCTGTTTTTT

j_gene: TRBJ2-4
v_gene: TRBV18
abundance: once
d_gene: TRBD2
CDR3aa: CASSPIRGGGTSLDIQYF
CDR3nt: TGTGCCAGCTCGCCTATCCGGGGCGGGGGGACCTCCCTTGACATTCAGTACTTC

j_gene: TRBJ2-5
v_gene: TRBV20-1
abundance: few
d_gene: -
CDR3aa: CSARPARVVETQYF
CDR3nt: TGCAGTGCTAGACCTGCCCGGGTAGTCGAGACCCAGTACTTC

j_gene: TRBJ2-5
v_gene: TRBV5-5
abundance: many
d_gene: -
CDR3aa: CASSRTGKETQYF
CDR3nt: TGTGCCAGCAGCCGAACAGGGAAAGAGACCCAGTACTTC

j_gene: TRBJ1-2
v_gene: TRBV9
abundance: -
d_gene: TRBD1
CDR3aa: CASSSQYRGHYGYTF
CDR3nt: TGTGCCAGCAGCTCACAATACAGGGGACACTATGGCTACACCTTC

j_gene: TRBJ2-1
v_gene: TRBV20-1
abundance: -
d_gene: -
CDR3aa: CSARHAYNEQFF
CDR3nt: TGCAGTGCTAGACATGCTTACAATGAGCAGTTCTTC

j_gene: TRBJ1-6
v_gene: TRBV5-1
abundance: many
d_gene: -
CDR3aa: CASSLDGSDNSPLHF
CDR3nt: TGCGCCAGCAGCTTGGACGGGAGTGATAATTCACCCCTCCACTTT

j_gene: TRBJ2-3
v_gene: TRBV5-1
abundance: few
d_gene: TRBD2
CDR3aa: CASSFAGTTSTDTQYF
CDR3nt: TGCGCCAGCAGCTTCGCGGGGACTACTAGCACAGATACGCAGTATTTT

j_gene: TRBJ2-5
v_gene: TRBV12-3/TRBV12-4
abundance: -
d_gene: -
CDR3aa: CASGRQIQETQYF
CDR3nt: TGTGCCAGCGGGAGACAGATCCAAGAGACCCAGTACTTC

j_gene: TRBJ1-1
v_gene: TRBV5-1
abundance: -
d_gene: TRBD1
CDR3aa: CASSSNRGVVGTEAFF
CDR3nt: TGCGCCAGCAGCAGTAACAGGGGCGTCGTGGGCACTGAAGCTTTCTTT

j_gene: TRBJ2-3
v_gene: TRBV5-5
abundance: -
d_gene: -
CDR3aa: CARSQGLRTDTQYF
CDR3nt: TGTGCCAGGAGCCAGGGACTCCGCACAGATACGCAGTATTTT

j_gene: TRBJ1-5
v_gene: TRBV7-2
abundance: many
d_gene: TRBD1
CDR3aa: CASSLVQGDQPQHF
CDR3nt: TGTGCCAGCAGCTTAGTACAGGGGGATCAGCCCCAGCATTTT

j_gene: TRBJ1-1
v_gene: TRBV5-1
abundance: few
d_gene: -
CDR3aa: CASSVDRANTEAFF
CDR3nt: TGCGCCAGCAGCGTGGACAGAGCGAACACTGAAGCTTTCTTT

j_gene: TRBJ2-3
v_gene: TRBV7-3
abundance: -
d_gene: -
CDR3aa: CASSLSPPGDTQYF
CDR3nt: TGTGCCAGCAGCTTATCCCCCCCTGGGGATACGCAGTATTTT

j_gene: TRBJ1-1
v_gene: TRBV12-3/TRBV12-4
abundance: -
d_gene: TRBD1
CDR3aa: CASSPQGQAYEAFF
CDR3nt: TGTGCCAGCAGTCCCCAGGGACAGGCGTATGAAGCTTTCTTT

j_gene: TRBJ2-5
v_gene: TRBV5-1
abundance: -
d_gene: -
CDR3aa: CASSFGAQETQYF
CDR3nt: TGCGCCAGCAGCTTCGGGGCCCAAGAGACCCAGTACTTC